A selection of T cell receptor beta chains follows, all from one sample in a study of cytomegalovirus exposure and HLA in healthy donors. TCRdb's copy holds only in-frame clones and misses some; the assay was immunoSEQ multiplex PCR. This repertoire shows about 160,000 clones, 84% found once; its top ten account for under 1.1%. The specimen sequenced was PBMCs. Source of these receptors: a man aged 25 to 45 in good health and CMV-seronegative. CDR3s include the opening cysteine and the closing phenylalanine or tryptophan. The order of the fields is J gene, CDR3 length, D gene, V gene, clone size, CDR3 DNA, CDR3 protein. The D gene is left open where the match is weak. Only some rows state a clone size, as once, few, many or a class for expanded clones.

j_call: TRBJ1-2
cdr3_length: 15
d_call: TRBD1
v_call: TRBV4-1
clone_size: NA
cdr3_nt: TGCGCCAGCAGCCCCTGGGACAGGGGCAACTATGGCTACACCTTC
cdr3_aa: CASSPWDRGNYGYTF

j_call: TRBJ2-3
cdr3_length: 17
d_call: TRBD2
v_call: TRBV7-9
clone_size: NA
cdr3_nt: TGTGCCAGCAGCCCCCCCCGGACTAGCTATTTTTACGATACGCAGTATTTT
cdr3_aa: CASSPPRTSYFYDTQYF

j_call: TRBJ1-1
cdr3_length: 12
d_call: TRBD1
v_call: TRBV30
clone_size: NA
cdr3_nt: TGTGCCTGGAGTTATTCGACAGGGCGAGCTTTCTTT
cdr3_aa: CAWSYSTGRAFF

j_call: TRBJ2-5
cdr3_length: 18
d_call: TRBD2
v_call: TRBV11-3
clone_size: NA
cdr3_nt: TGTGCCAGCAGCTTAGTTCGGCTAGCGGGAGCGCTGGATGAGACCCAGTACTTC
cdr3_aa: CASSLVRLAGALDETQYF

j_call: TRBJ2-7
cdr3_length: 15
d_call: NA
v_call: TRBV4-3
clone_size: NA
cdr3_nt: TGCGCCAGCAGCCAAGTCTGGCGGCGATCCTACGAGCAGTACTTC
cdr3_aa: CASSQVWRRSYEQYF

j_call: TRBJ1-2
cdr3_length: 15
d_call: NA
v_call: TRBV6-5
clone_size: NA
cdr3_nt: TGTGCCAGCAGTCAGCAACAGGGTCCCCTCTATGGCTACACCTTC
cdr3_aa: CASSQQQGPLYGYTF

j_call: TRBJ2-4
cdr3_length: 11
d_call: NA
v_call: TRBV11-2
clone_size: NA
cdr3_nt: TGTGCCAGCAGCTTAAGCGACATTCAGTACTTC
cdr3_aa: CASSLSDIQYF

j_call: TRBJ2-5
cdr3_length: 16
d_call: NA
v_call: TRBV4-2
clone_size: NA
cdr3_nt: TGTGCCAGCAGCCATTTTTCACAGGGGGAGGGAGAGACCCAGTACTTC
cdr3_aa: CASSHFSQGEGETQYF

j_call: TRBJ2-1
cdr3_length: 9
d_call: NA
v_call: TRBV2
clone_size: NA
cdr3_nt: TGTGCCAAAAGACGCGGGGAGTTCTTC
cdr3_aa: CAKRRGEFF

j_call: TRBJ1-5
cdr3_length: 14
d_call: TRBD1
v_call: TRBV2
clone_size: few
cdr3_nt: TGTGCCAGCAGGTGGACAGGTGGCAATCAGCCCCAGCATTTT
cdr3_aa: CASRWTGGNQPQHF

j_call: TRBJ1-2
cdr3_length: 14
d_call: TRBD1
v_call: TRBV6-5
clone_size: NA
cdr3_nt: TGTGCCAGCAGATACACCGGGACAGGGGATGGCTACACCTTC
cdr3_aa: CASRYTGTGDGYTF

j_call: TRBJ2-2
cdr3_length: 18
d_call: TRBD2
v_call: TRBV5-4
clone_size: NA
cdr3_nt: TGTGCCAGCAGCTTGGGAGGCGGGACTAGCGGGATGACCGGGGAGCTGTTTTTT
cdr3_aa: CASSLGGGTSGMTGELFF

j_call: TRBJ2-1
cdr3_length: 12
d_call: NA
v_call: TRBV27
clone_size: NA
cdr3_nt: TGTGCCAGCACCACGGGGACTCTTCAGCAGTTCTTC
cdr3_aa: CASTTGTLQQFF

j_call: TRBJ1-4
cdr3_length: 14
d_call: NA
v_call: TRBV5-4
clone_size: NA
cdr3_nt: TGTGCCAGCAGCTTGACAGAGAGTAATGAAAAACTGTTTTTT
cdr3_aa: CASSLTESNEKLFF

j_call: TRBJ2-1
cdr3_length: 14
d_call: TRBD1
v_call: TRBV19
clone_size: few
cdr3_nt: TGTGCCAGTCGCCACAGGGGCCAGTACAATGAGCAGTTCTTC
cdr3_aa: CASRHRGQYNEQFF

j_call: TRBJ1-4
cdr3_length: 13
d_call: NA
v_call: TRBV5-4
clone_size: NA
cdr3_nt: TGTGCCAGCAGCTCGAACATTGATGGAAAACTGTTTTTT
cdr3_aa: CASSSNIDGKLFF